What follows are 10 T cell receptor beta chains derived from one specimen sequenced in a study of PD-1 blockade in mismatch repair-deficient tumors. Assay: immunoSEQ multiplex PCR; the TCRdb copy retains only in-frame clones and omits some. This table holds around 38,000 clones, more than 75% found once. The material was peripheral blood, obtained 4 weeks after starting pembrolizumab. The receptor set was obtained from an adult with mismatch repair-deficient cancer.

V and J are TRBV7-8 and TRBJ2-3, with no clear D. V was trimmed by 1 base and J by 5 bases, leaving 19 bases between them. The CDR3 totals 17 residues. In germline, CDR1 is SGHVS, CDR2 FQNEAQ. CDR3 region: CASSLGFGPGGRDTQYF. CDR3 nucleotides: TGTGCCAGCAGCTTAGGCTTTGGGCCAGGTGGACGAGATACGCAGTATTTT.

This chain joins TRBV10-2 and TRBJ2-7, with D perhaps matching TRBD1 (6 bases). Germline loops: CDR1 WSHSY, CDR2 SAAADI. V was cut by 7 bases and J by 8 bases, with 18 bases left in between. The CDR3 contains 13 residues. CDR3 DNA: TGCGCCAGCACCGTGGGTGCCAGGGACAAGCAGTACTTC. As protein: CASTVGARDKQYF.

This chain links TRBV13 with TRBJ2-5; D perhaps matches TRBD2 (7 bases). V was trimmed by 5 bases and J by 2 bases, leaving 15 bases between them. Looked up from germline, CDR1 is PRHDT and CDR2 is FYEKMQ (reference sequence). The length of the CDR3 is 15 residues. The DNA of the CDR3 is TGTGCCAGCAGCCCGTGGGGAGGGGGTCAAGAGACCCAGTACTTC. Translated: CASSPWGGGQETQYF.

This chain uses TRBV30 with TRBJ1-1; TRBD1 aligns across 10 bases. Losses at the gene ends were 1 base for V and 5 bases for J; bases not matched to a gene: 1. This CDR3 is 13 amino acids long. Germline loops: CDR1 GTSNPN, CDR2 SVGIG (reference sequence). The CDR3 bases are TGTGCCTGGAGTGGACAGGGGGCGACTGAAGCTTTCTTT. It specifies CAWSGQGATEAFF.

This clone turned up a few times. The gene calls are TRBV11-3 and TRBJ1-5, with D unresolved. V was clipped by 6 bases and J by 4 bases, with 10 bases between them. The CDR3 runs to 13 residues. Per the germline V gene, CDR1 is SGHNT and CDR2 is YENEEA. CDR3 protein: CASSSDGNQPQHF. In DNA, the CDR3 is TGTGCCAGCAGTTCGGACGGGAATCAGCCCCAGCATTTT.

V gene TRBV28 combines with J gene TRBJ2-1; 9 positions match TRBD2. Germline V gene data show CDR1 as MDHEN and CDR2 as SYDVKM. Trimming cost V 5 bases and J 0 bases; bases outside gene matches: 14. CDR3 length equals 19 residues. The CDR3, as DNA: TGTGCCAGCAGTCAGCCAATGGCTAGCGGGGCAAGCTCCTACAATGAGCAGTTCTTC. Translating gives CASSQPMASGASSYNEQFF.

The J gene is TRBJ2-1, the V gene TRBV6-5; D is perhaps TRBD1 or TRBD2 (5 bases each). CDR1 and CDR2 (germline): MNHEY, SVGAGI. Deletions cut 4 bases from V and 14 bases from J, with 12 bases between. The CDR3 extends over 11 amino acids. CDR3 residues: CASSSGTREFF. CDR3 bases: TGTGCCAGCAGTTCCGGGACCCGGGAGTTCTTC.

The gene calls are TRBV4-2 and TRBJ1-5; D is ambiguous. Germline CDR1 and CDR2: LGHNA and YNFKEQ. Trimming pared 0 bases from V and 8 bases from J, leaving 14 bases between. CDR3 length equals 15 residues. In DNA form, the CDR3 reads TGTGCCAGCAGCCAAGATTACCGAGGGTTTAAGCCCCAGCATTTT. It translates to CASSQDYRGFKPQHF.

This clone was seen only a few times. V gene TRBV4-1 combines with J gene TRBJ2-7; D not resolved. Germline CDR1 MGHRA, CDR2 YSYEKL. Trimming left V 1 base short and J 5 bases short, with 9 bases between. CDR3 size: 13 residues. This CDR3 is CASSQVLGNEQYF. Here the CDR3 DNA reads TGCGCCAGCAGCCAAGTCCTGGGGAACGAGCAGTACTTC.

The gene calls are TRBV6-5 and TRBJ2-3, with TRBD1 matching over 10 bases. Germline assignment: CDR1 MNHEY and CDR2 SVGAGI. CDR3 length: 15 residues. The trim removed 0 bases at V and 4 bases at J, leaving 1 base unmatched. The CDR3 loop is CASSYSGTGADTQYF. The CDR3, as DNA: TGTGCCAGCAGTTACTCCGGGACAGGGGCAGATACGCAGTATTTT.